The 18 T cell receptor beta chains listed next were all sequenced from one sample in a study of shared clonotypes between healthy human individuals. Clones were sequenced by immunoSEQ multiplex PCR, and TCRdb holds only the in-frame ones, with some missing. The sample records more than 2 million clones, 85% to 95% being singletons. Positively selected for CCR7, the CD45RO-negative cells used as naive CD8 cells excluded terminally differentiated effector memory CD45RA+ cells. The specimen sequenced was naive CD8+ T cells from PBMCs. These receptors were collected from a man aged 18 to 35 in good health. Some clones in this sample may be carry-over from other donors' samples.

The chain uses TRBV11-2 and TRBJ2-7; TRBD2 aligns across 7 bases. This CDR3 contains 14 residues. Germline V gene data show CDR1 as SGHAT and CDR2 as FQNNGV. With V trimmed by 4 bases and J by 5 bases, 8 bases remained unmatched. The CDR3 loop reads CASSSLLAYNEQYF. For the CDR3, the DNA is TGTGCCAGCAGCTCGCTACTAGCGTACAACGAGCAGTACTTC.

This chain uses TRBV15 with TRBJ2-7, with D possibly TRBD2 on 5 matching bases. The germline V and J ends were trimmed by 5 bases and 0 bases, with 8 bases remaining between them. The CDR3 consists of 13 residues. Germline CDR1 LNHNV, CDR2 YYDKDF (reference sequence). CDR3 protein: CATSPGNSYEQYF. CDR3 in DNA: TGTGCCACCAGCCCGGGGAACTCCTACGAGCAGTACTTC.

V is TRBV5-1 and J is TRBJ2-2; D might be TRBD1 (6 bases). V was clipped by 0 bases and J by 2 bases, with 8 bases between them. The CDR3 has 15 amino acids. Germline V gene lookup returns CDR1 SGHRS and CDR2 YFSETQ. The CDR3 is CASSLVGANTGELFF. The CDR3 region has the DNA TGCGCCAGCAGCTTGGTGGGGGCAAACACCGGGGAGCTGTTTTTT.

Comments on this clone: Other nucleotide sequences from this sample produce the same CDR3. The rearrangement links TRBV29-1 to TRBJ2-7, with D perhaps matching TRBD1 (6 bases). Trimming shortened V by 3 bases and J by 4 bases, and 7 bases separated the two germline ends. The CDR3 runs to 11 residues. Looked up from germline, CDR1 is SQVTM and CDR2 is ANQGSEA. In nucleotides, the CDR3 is TGCAGCGTTGATGACAGGTACGAGCAGTACTTC. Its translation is CSVDDRYEQYF.

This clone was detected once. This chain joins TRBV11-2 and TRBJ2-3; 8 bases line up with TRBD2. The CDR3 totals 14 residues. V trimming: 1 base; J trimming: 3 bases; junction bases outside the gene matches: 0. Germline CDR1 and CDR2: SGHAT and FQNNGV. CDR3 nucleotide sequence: TGTGCCAGCAGCTTAGCGGGAGGGACAGATACGCAGTATTTT. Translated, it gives CASSLAGGTDTQYF.

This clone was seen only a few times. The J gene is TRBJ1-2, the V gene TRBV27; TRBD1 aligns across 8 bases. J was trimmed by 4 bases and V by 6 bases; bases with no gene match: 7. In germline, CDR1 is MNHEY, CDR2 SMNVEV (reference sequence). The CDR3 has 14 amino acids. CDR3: CASSPQGGRYGYTF. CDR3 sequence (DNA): TGTGCCAGCAGCCCACAGGGGGGCCGCTATGGCTACACCTTC.

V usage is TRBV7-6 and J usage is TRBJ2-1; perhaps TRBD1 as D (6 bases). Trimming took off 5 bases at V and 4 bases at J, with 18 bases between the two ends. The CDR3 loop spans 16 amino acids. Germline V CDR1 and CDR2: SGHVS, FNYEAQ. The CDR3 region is CASSPTGPRGYNEQFF. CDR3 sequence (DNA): TGTGCCAGCAGCCCAACGGGCCCCAGGGGATACAATGAGCAGTTCTTC.

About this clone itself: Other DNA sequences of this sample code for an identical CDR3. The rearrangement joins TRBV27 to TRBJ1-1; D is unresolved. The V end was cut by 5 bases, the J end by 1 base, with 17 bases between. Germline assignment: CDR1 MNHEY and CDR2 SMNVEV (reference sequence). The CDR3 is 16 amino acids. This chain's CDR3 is CASSPGPGKGNTEAFF. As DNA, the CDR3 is TGTGCCAGCAGTCCCGGGCCCGGCAAGGGGAACACTGAAGCTTTCTTT.

CDR3 in DNA: TGTGCCAGCAGTTTGTACAGGGGGCCGAACACTGAAGCTTTCTTT. It codes for CASSLYRGPNTEAFF. The chain links TRBV27 to TRBJ1-1; 9 bases map to TRBD1. V dropped 3 bases and J dropped 1; count of bases not matched to a gene: 3. There are 15 residues in the CDR3. Per the germline V gene, CDR1 is MNHEY and CDR2 is SMNVEV (reference sequence).

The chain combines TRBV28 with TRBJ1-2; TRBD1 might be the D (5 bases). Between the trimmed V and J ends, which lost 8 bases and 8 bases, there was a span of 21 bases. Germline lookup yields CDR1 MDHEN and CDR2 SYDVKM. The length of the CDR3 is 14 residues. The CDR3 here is CASRWGTAGGGYTF. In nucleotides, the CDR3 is TGTGCCAGCCGATGGGGGACCGCCGGGGGAGGCTACACCTTC.

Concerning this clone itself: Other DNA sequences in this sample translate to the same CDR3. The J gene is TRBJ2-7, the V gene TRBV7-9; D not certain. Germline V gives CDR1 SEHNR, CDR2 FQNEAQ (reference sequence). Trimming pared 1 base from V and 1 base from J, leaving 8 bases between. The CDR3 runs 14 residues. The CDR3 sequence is CASSLVGSSYEQYF. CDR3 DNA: TGTGCCAGCAGCTTAGTGGGCAGTTCCTACGAGCAGTACTTC.

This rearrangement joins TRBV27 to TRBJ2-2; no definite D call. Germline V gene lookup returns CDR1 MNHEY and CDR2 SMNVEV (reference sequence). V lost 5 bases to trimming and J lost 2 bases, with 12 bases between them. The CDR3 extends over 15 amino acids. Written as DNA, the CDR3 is TGTGCCAGCAGTCAACTCTCCGGCAACACCGGGGAGCTGTTTTTT. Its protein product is CASSQLSGNTGELFF.

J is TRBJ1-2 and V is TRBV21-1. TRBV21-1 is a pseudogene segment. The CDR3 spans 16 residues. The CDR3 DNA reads TGTGCCAGCAGCTACACCGTGGGAGGGGCGGACTATGGCTACACCTTC. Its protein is CASSYTVGGADYGYTF.

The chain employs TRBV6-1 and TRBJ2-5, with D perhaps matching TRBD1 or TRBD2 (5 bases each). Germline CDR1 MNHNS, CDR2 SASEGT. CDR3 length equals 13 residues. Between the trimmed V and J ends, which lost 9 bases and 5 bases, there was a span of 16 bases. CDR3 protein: CARGWGSRETQYF. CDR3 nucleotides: TGTGCCAGGGGTTGGGGGTCTAGGGAGACCCAGTACTTC.

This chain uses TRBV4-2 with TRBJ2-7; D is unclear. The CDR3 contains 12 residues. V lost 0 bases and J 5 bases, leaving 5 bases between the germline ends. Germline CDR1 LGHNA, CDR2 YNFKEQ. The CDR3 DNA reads TGTGCCAGCAGCCAAGATCGGAACGAGCAGTACTTC. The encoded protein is CASSQDRNEQYF.

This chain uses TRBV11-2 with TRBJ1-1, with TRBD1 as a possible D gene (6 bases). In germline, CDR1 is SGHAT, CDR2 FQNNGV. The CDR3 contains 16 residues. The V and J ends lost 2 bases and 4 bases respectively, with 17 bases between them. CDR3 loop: CASSLLGGGFGTEAFF. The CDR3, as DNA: TGTGCCAGCAGCTTACTTGGGGGCGGCTTTGGCACTGAAGCTTTCTTT.

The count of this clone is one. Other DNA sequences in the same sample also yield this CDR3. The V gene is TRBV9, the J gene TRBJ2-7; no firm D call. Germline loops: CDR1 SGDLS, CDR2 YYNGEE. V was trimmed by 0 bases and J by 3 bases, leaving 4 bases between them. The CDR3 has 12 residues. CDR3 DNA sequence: TGTGCCAGCAGCGTAGATGACTACGAGCAGTACTTC. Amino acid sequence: CASSVDDYEQYF.

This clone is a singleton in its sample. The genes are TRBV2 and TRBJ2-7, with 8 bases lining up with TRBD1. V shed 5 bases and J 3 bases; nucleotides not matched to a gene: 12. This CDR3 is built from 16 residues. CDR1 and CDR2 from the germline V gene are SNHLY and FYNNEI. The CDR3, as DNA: TGTGCCAGCAGTAAGCAGGGGGCGCGGACAAACTACGAGCAGTACTTC. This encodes CASSKQGARTNYEQYF.